This TCR beta chain was retrieved from a study of blood T cell repertoires in COVID-19. Overall study: There were acute and convalescent COVID-19 samples, and they came from the United States, Italy and Spain. The analysed material was cDNA or gDNA that came from T cells, B-cell-depleted T cells, or PBMCs.

The CDR3 has 14 residues. V lost 0 bases, J lost 5 bases, and 11 bases lay in between. Per the germline V gene, CDR1 is GTSNPN and CDR2 is SVGIG (reference sequence). Authors' processing steps: Nucleated cell counts were estimated from reference gene primer amplification. TCRdb's table, derived via immunoSEQ multiplex PCR, lists solely in-frame clones and lacks some. V, J and clone size derive from that table, while D and trimming were established from the DNA sequence. The sample lists 200,000 or so clones; around 80% were seen once. This chain uses TRBV30 with TRBJ2-1; no reliable D call. The sequencing input was peripheral blood. The origin of this receptor is a woman aged 70-85 years with acute or convalescent COVID-19. CDR3 DNA: TGTGCCTGGAGTGTACTGACTGCGGACAATGAGCAGTTCTTC. Its protein is CAWSVLTADNEQFF.